These 21 T cell receptor beta chains were all obtained from the same sample, sequenced in a study of blood T cell repertoires in COVID-19. Sequencing used immunoSEQ multiplex PCR; TCRdb keeps in-frame clones, though not all of them. The sample holds roughly 190,000 clones, 75% to 85% seen once. What was sequenced was PBMCs or T cells enriched from blood (not recorded which). Receptors were obtained from a woman aged 50 to 60 with acute COVID-19.

This clone was seen only a few times. The chain joins TRBV7-9 to TRBJ1-1, with D possibly matching TRBD1 (5 bases). V lost 5 bases, J lost 1 base, and 8 bases lay in between. There are 13 residues in the CDR3. The germline gives CDR1 SEHNR, CDR2 FQNEAQ (reference sequence). CDR3: CASSQGRNTEAFF. CDR3 sequence (DNA): TGTGCCAGCAGCCAGGGAAGGAACACTGAAGCTTTCTTT.

This chain joins TRBV10-1 and TRBJ2-6, with D maybe TRBD2 (6 bases). V shed 4 bases and J shed 4 bases, with 11 bases lying between them. Germline-derived CDR1 and CDR2 are WNHNN and SYGVQD (reference sequence). This CDR3 region has 15 residues. CDR3 sequence: CASSAGVLGANVLTF. CDR3 nucleotides: TGCGCCAGCAGTGCGGGGGTATTGGGGGCCAACGTCCTGACTTTC.

The genes are TRBV28 and TRBJ1-5; perhaps TRBD1 as D (5 bases). Looked up from germline, CDR1 is MDHEN and CDR2 is SYDVKM. V lost 8 bases to trimming and J lost 6 bases, with 23 bases between them. The CDR3 is made up of 16 amino acids. The CDR3 coding sequence is TGTGCCAGCGATAATTGGGGACTCGGAGAGGGTCAGCCCCAGCATTTT. Translated: CASDNWGLGEGQPQHF.

The CDR3 region is CASIQGSGGNTIYF. The CDR3 DNA reads as TGTGCCAGCATTCAGGGTTCGGGCGGAAACACCATATATTTT. V gene TRBV6-5 combines with J gene TRBJ1-3, with D possibly matching TRBD1 (5 bases). Germline V gives CDR1 MNHEY, CDR2 SVGAGI. CDR3 size: 14 residues. V was clipped by 7 bases and J by 4 bases, with 14 bases between them.

This clone was counted a few times. The chain is built from TRBV19 and TRBJ2-1; D possibly corresponds to TRBD2 (6 bases). Germline values: CDR1 LNHDA, CDR2 SQIVND (reference sequence). The CDR3 spans 15 residues. V lost 4 bases, J lost 9 bases, and 19 bases lay in between. For the CDR3, the DNA is TGTGCCAGTAGTACCTGGGGCGGAGGGGTCGGTGAGCAGTTCTTC. Protein sequence: CASSTWGGGVGEQFF.

A note on this clone: One end of the junction fails to match germline, which may point to a read error. CDR3 nucleotides: TGTGCCAGCTCCCCACAGGACCAGGGAGGGGACACTGAAGCTTTCTTT. Translation: CASSPQDQGGDTEAFF. V is TRBV18 and J is TRBJ1-1, with a possible D match to TRBD1 (5 bases). Germline V gives CDR1 KGHSH, CDR2 LQKENI. This CDR3 is 16 amino acids long.

The chain uses TRBV7-8 and TRBJ1-3; D gene uncertain. V lost 1 base and J 0 bases, leaving 7 bases between the germline ends. The CDR3 loop spans 15 amino acids. Germline lookup yields CDR1 SGHVS and CDR2 FQNEAQ. The CDR3 reads CASSLEAGSGNTIYF. CDR3 DNA: TGTGCCAGCAGCTTAGAGGCAGGCTCTGGAAACACCATATATTTT.

This sequence joins TRBV19 and TRBJ1-5, with D hard to call. Germline-derived CDR1 and CDR2 are LNHDA and SQIVND (reference sequence). V lost 3 bases to trimming and J lost 0 bases, with 15 bases between them. There are 17 residues in the CDR3. The CDR3 protein is CASSIFAGSNSNQPQHF. DNA of the CDR3: TGTGCCAGTAGTATCTTCGCCGGGAGTAATAGCAATCAGCCCCAGCATTTT.

A few counts support this clone. The chain links TRBV7-9 to TRBJ1-3; 7 nucleotides line up with TRBD1. Germline CDR1 SEHNR, CDR2 FQNEAQ (reference sequence). CDR3 length equals 14 residues. V lost 7 bases and J lost 3; bases outside the gene matches: 6. The CDR3 reads CASTLGTVGNTIYF. In nucleotides, the CDR3 is TGTGCCAGCACCCTCGGGACAGTTGGAAACACCATATATTTT.

This clone was picked up one time. V gene TRBV24-1 combines with J gene TRBJ2-5; the D gene is possibly TRBD1 (6 bases). Germline assignment: CDR1 KGHDR and CDR2 SFDVKD. Trimming took 4 bases from V and 5 from J, leaving 16 bases between them. The CDR3 loop spans 15 amino acids. CDR3 DNA sequence: TGTGCCACCAGTGACCCCGGGACACCTTGGGAGACCCAGTACTTC. Protein: CATSDPGTPWETQYF.

The chain recombines TRBV28 with TRBJ1-2; possibly TRBD1 for D (5 bases). V was clipped by 2 bases and J by 2 bases, with 12 bases between them. The CDR3 loop spans 15 amino acids. The germline gives CDR1 MDHEN, CDR2 SYDVKM. The CDR3: CASSLRRGENYGYTF. The CDR3 DNA follows: TGTGCCAGCAGTTTAAGGAGGGGAGAGAACTATGGCTACACCTTC.

The V and J genes are TRBV14 and TRBJ2-2; D perhaps matches TRBD1 (5 bases). The V and J ends lost 0 bases and 6 bases respectively, with 11 bases between them. The length of the CDR3 is 15 residues. CDR1 is SGHDN and CDR2 is FVKESK in the germline V gene. The chain's CDR3 is CASSQEFLGPGELFF. The CDR3 DNA is TGTGCCAGCAGCCAAGAGTTTTTGGGGCCCGGGGAGCTGTTTTTT.

The chain employs TRBV7-8 and TRBJ2-3; D might be TRBD1 (5 bases). Per germline, CDR1 SGHVS and CDR2 FQNEAQ. V was clipped by 5 bases and J by 1 base, with 10 bases between them. This CDR3 spans 14 amino acids. Here the CDR3 reads CASSLQGGTDTQYF. The CDR3 DNA reads as TGTGCCAGCAGCCTCCAGGGTGGCACAGATACGCAGTATTTT.

This chain uses TRBV5-8 with TRBJ2-5, with 12 bases fitting TRBD2. J lost 1 base, V lost 0 bases, and 10 bases had no gene match. The germline CDR1 and CDR2 sequences are SGHTS and YDEGEE. This CDR3 has 19 residues. In nucleotides, the CDR3 is TGTGCCAGCAGCTTGGTTTCCCTAGCGGGGGGGCTTTTCCAAGAGACCCAGTACTTC. It translates to CASSLVSLAGGLFQETQYF.

The CDR3 region is CASSLGGARRDYNSPLHF. The CDR3 DNA sequence: TGTGCCAGCAGCTTGGGCGGGGCTCGGAGGGACTATAATTCACCCCTCCACTTT. The chain is built from TRBV5-6 and TRBJ1-6, with TRBD1 as a possible D gene (5 bases). CDR1 SGHDT and CDR2 YYEEEE come from the germline V gene. Trimming removed 0 bases at V and 3 bases at J, with 16 bases between. The CDR3 has 18 amino acids.

A few counts support this clone. J is TRBJ1-1 and V is TRBV28, with TRBD1 matching 11 bases. Germline V gene data show CDR1 as MDHEN and CDR2 as SYDVKM. The CDR3 is 13 amino acids. Trimming cost V 5 bases and J 8 bases; bases outside gene matches: 4. CDR3 bases: TGTGCCAGCAGTCGGACAGGGGGCTCCGAAGCTTTCTTT. It encodes CASSRTGGSEAFF.

This sequence joins TRBV19 and TRBJ1-1; 7 nucleotides match TRBD1. Trimming cost V 3 bases and J 4 bases; bases outside gene matches: 14. The CDR3 length is 17 residues. CDR1 and CDR2 (germline): LNHDA, SQIVND (reference sequence). The CDR3 bases are TGTGCCAGTAGTATGGATGGGGCAGGGGGTTGGGGCACTGAAGCTTTCTTT. Protein sequence: CASSMDGAGGWGTEAFF.

This CDR3 is CASMGGSEPNTEAFF. The CDR3 region has the DNA TGTGCCAGTATGGGCGGGTCCGAACCGAACACTGAAGCTTTCTTT. This chain joins TRBV19 and TRBJ1-1; D gene unclear. Trimming cost V 7 bases and J 1 base, with 16 bases left between them. This CDR3 has 15 residues. Germline CDR1 LNHDA, CDR2 SQIVND (reference sequence).

V gene TRBV10-3 combines with J gene TRBJ2-1, with 12 bases that match TRBD1. Germline V CDR1 and CDR2: ENHRY, SYGVKD. The CDR3 length is 16 residues. Trimming removed 2 bases from V and 7 bases from J; junction bases left unmatched: 6. In DNA form, the CDR3 reads TGTGCCATCAGTGAGCCGGGACAGGGGGCGGGAAATGAGCAGTTCTTC. It yields the protein CAISEPGQGAGNEQFF.

CDR3 DNA sequence: TGTGCCAGCAGCCTCGTTCAGGGGACGGTCGATACGCAGTATTTT. It is translated as CASSLVQGTVDTQYF. The chain has TRBV7-9 and TRBJ2-3; possibly TRBD1 for D (6 bases). The CDR3 runs to 15 residues. The V gene's germline CDR1 is SEHNR and CDR2 FQNEAQ (reference sequence). The V end lost 5 bases, the J end lost 6 bases, and 18 bases lay between the germline ends.

The V gene is TRBV24-1, the J gene TRBJ1-1; D is perhaps TRBD1 (5 bases). The V end lost 2 bases, the J end lost 10 bases, and 13 bases lay between the germline ends. The CDR3 is 13 amino acids. Germline V gives CDR1 KGHDR, CDR2 SFDVKD. CDR3 loop: CATSDSLGTRAFF. The CDR3 nucleotides read TGTGCCACCAGTGATTCGTTAGGGACTCGAGCTTTCTTT.